The present entry profiles one TCR beta chain with its context. These data are taken from a study of Graves' ophthalmopathy and Graves' hyperthyroidism. V lost 3 bases and J lost 4; bases outside the gene matches: 3. CDR3 size: 14 residues. CDR1 and CDR2 (germline): LNHDA, SQIVND (reference sequence). The study amplified TCR beta CDR3 regions using RNA transcripts. HTBI primers were used in a first-round RT-PCR, which preceded a second-round multiplex PCR. MiXCR, run by TCRdb on the multiplex PCR reads, gives a single entry per CDR3 protein. Here the sample spans about 1.1 million distinct CDR3 sequences, approximately 35% being singletons.

The clonotype was recovered from an adult man with Graves' hyperthyroidism. The material sequenced was peripheral blood or thyroid tissue (not recorded which). The chain is built from TRBV19 and TRBJ1-5; 7 bases map to TRBD1. Here the CDR3 reads CASSIRGLNQPQHF. CDR3 DNA sequence: TGTGCCAGTAGTATTAGGGGGCTAAATCAGCCCCAGCATTTT. The variable domain in full, with the rest retrieved from reference TRBV19 and TRBJ1-5, is DGGITQSPKYLFRKEGQNVTLSCEQNLNHDAMYWYRQDPGQGLRLIYYSQIVNDFQKGDIAEGYSVSREKKESFPLTVTSAQKNPTAFYLCASSIRGLNQPQHFGDGTRLSIL.